A single sample gave rise to the 18 T cell receptor beta chains below, sequenced in a study of shared clonotypes between healthy human individuals. The protocol was immunoSEQ multiplex PCR, while the TCRdb copy is restricted to in-frame clones and leaves out a portion. This sample has about 590,000 clones, with less than 97% found just once. As defined, naive CD8 cells were CD45RO-negative and positively selected for CCR7, with terminally differentiated effector memory CD45RA+ cells excluded. Sequencing was done on a sample of naive CD8+ T cells sorted from blood. The receptors were gathered from a woman under 40 in good health.

The rearrangement links TRBV4-1 to TRBJ1-6; D call uncertain. Germline V gene sequence: CDR1 MGHRA, CDR2 YSYEKL. The germline V and J ends were trimmed by 0 bases and 0 bases, with 6 bases remaining between them. The length of the CDR3 is 16 residues. CDR3 amino acids: CASSQDKSSYNSPLHF. The DNA for the CDR3 is TGCGCCAGCAGCCAAGACAAAAGCTCCTATAATTCACCCCTCCACTTT.

The V and J genes are TRBV9 and TRBJ2-1, with 10 bases fitting TRBD2. Unmatched junction bases numbered 12, after V lost 4 bases and J lost 5 bases. The CDR3 totals 17 residues. Germline V gives CDR1 SGDLS, CDR2 YYNGEE. This CDR3 is CASSPPGGTSANNEQFF. The CDR3 coding sequence is TGTGCCAGCAGCCCCCCTGGGGGGACTAGCGCCAACAATGAGCAGTTCTTC.

The rearrangement links TRBV6-4 to TRBJ2-7; 9 bases fit TRBD2. The J segment lost 0 bases and the V segment lost 0 bases, leaving 6 bases of the junction unmatched. This CDR3 comprises 17 residues. Germline CDR1 is MRHNA and CDR2 is SNTAGT. CDR3: CASSDSSGRPNSYEQYF. DNA for the CDR3: TGTGCCAGCAGTGACTCCAGCGGGAGGCCCAACTCCTACGAGCAGTACTTC.

The J gene is TRBJ1-4, the V gene TRBV5-8; D not certain. The CDR3 loop spans 12 amino acids. Trimming left V 4 bases short and J 10 bases short, with 11 bases between. Looked up from germline, CDR1 is SGHTS and CDR2 is YDEGEE. DNA of the CDR3: TGTGCCAGCAGCGAACTGGAAGGAAAACTGTTTTTT. Protein: CASSELEGKLFF.

The chain recombines TRBV28 with TRBJ2-1, with 7 bases identical to TRBD2. With V trimmed by 2 bases and J by 6 bases, 7 bases remained unmatched. Germline loops: CDR1 MDHEN, CDR2 SYDVKM. The CDR3 covers 15 residues. This CDR3 reads CASSLVAGKGNEQFF. The CDR3 coding sequence is TGTGCCAGCAGTTTAGTAGCGGGCAAAGGCAATGAGCAGTTCTTC.

The chain couples TRBV28 to TRBJ1-1; no clear D. Germline CDR1 reads MDHEN; CDR2 reads SYDVKM. CDR3 length: 13 residues. Trimming took 5 bases from V and 1 from J, leaving 8 bases between them. CDR3 nucleotides: TGTGCCAGCAGTCTTCGGAGGAACACTGAAGCTTTCTTT. Encoded protein: CASSLRRNTEAFF.

The rearrangement links TRBV5-6 to TRBJ2-1; 16 nucleotides agree with TRBD2. Germline CDR1 and CDR2: SGHDT and YYEEEE. The CDR3 runs 18 residues. V gave up 4 bases and J gave up 8 bases; unmatched junction bases: 12. The CDR3 DNA reads TGTGCCAGCAGCCCAGGGACTAGCGGGAGGGAAACTTTGGATGAGCAGTTCTTC. As protein: CASSPGTSGRETLDEQFF.

DNA for the CDR3: TGTGCCAGTAACAGGGGTACTGAAGCTTTCTTT. Translating gives CASNRGTEAFF. J is TRBJ1-1 and V is TRBV19, with 7 bases lining up with TRBD1. Germline CDR1 reads LNHDA; CDR2 reads SQIVND (reference sequence). The CDR3 extends over 11 amino acids. The V segment lost 7 bases and the J segment 5 bases; nucleotides outside the gene matches: 1.

V and J are TRBV28 and TRBJ1-3, with D maybe TRBD1 (6 bases). The CDR3 has 16 amino acids. Germline CDR1 MDHEN, CDR2 SYDVKM. V lost 2 bases and J 2 bases, leaving 13 bases between the germline ends. CDR3 DNA sequence: TGTGCCAGCAGTTTAGTTCTGGGGGCAGCTGGAAACACCATATATTTT. Its protein is CASSLVLGAAGNTIYF.

CDR3 sequence (DNA): TGTGCCAGTAGTATAACTAGCACGAACCATGAGCAGTTCTTC. Residues: CASSITSTNHEQFF. The chain recombines TRBV19 with TRBJ2-1; maybe TRBD2 (6 bases). Trimming pared 2 bases from V and 8 bases from J, leaving 13 bases between. Germline V gene sequence: CDR1 LNHDA, CDR2 SQIVND (reference sequence). This CDR3 is 14 amino acids long. Filled out from reference TRBV19 and TRBJ2-1, the complete variable domain reads DGGITQSPKYLFRKEGQNVTLSCEQNLNHDAMYWYRQDPGQGLRLIYYSQIVNDFQKGDIAEGYSVSREKKESFPLTVTSAQKNPTAFYLCASSITSTNHEQFFGPGTRLTVL.

The rearrangement uses TRBV27 and TRBJ2-5; D assignment may be TRBD1 or TRBD2 (5 bases each). Germline loops: CDR1 MNHEY, CDR2 SMNVEV (reference sequence). This CDR3 comprises 16 residues. V was clipped by 2 bases and J by 4 bases, with 17 bases between them. The CDR3 here is CASSLLAGTLGETQYF. CDR3 in DNA: TGTGCCAGCAGTTTACTGGCCGGGACCTTAGGAGAGACCCAGTACTTC.

The chain combines TRBV30 with TRBJ1-1; D is undetermined. The CDR3 consists of 11 residues. From germline, CDR1 is GTSNPN and CDR2 SVGIG (reference sequence). Between the trimmed V and J ends, which lost 8 bases and 0 bases, there was a span of 7 bases. The CDR3 DNA reads TGTGCCGCCGATATGAACACTGAAGCTTTCTTT. Protein sequence: CAADMNTEAFF.

The chain links TRBV19 to TRBJ2-7; the match to TRBD2 covers 8 bases. CDR3 length equals 14 residues. The V segment lost 3 bases and the J segment 2 bases; nucleotides outside the gene matches: 3. Germline-derived CDR1 and CDR2 are LNHDA and SQIVND (reference sequence). In DNA form, the CDR3 reads TGTGCCAGTAGTATGGGACTAGGGACCTACGAGCAGTACTTC. It specifies CASSMGLGTYEQYF.

The rearrangement uses TRBV5-6 and TRBJ2-2; no firm D call. The V end lost 1 base, the J end lost 5 bases, and 15 bases lay between the germline ends. Germline CDR1 and CDR2: SGHDT and YYEEEE. The CDR3 spans 16 residues. The chain's CDR3 is CASSLSLGRATGELFF. CDR3 nucleotides: TGTGCCAGCAGCTTGAGTCTCGGGCGCGCTACCGGGGAGCTGTTTTTT.

The rearrangement joins TRBV7-6 to TRBJ2-7, with 10 bases that match TRBD2. V shed 5 bases, J shed 5 bases, and the junction held 9 bases outside the gene matches. CDR1 is SGHVS, CDR2 FNYEAQ, per germline. The CDR3 contains 15 residues. As DNA, the CDR3 is TGTGCCAGCAGCCAATTCAGCGGGAGGGCCCACGAGCAGTACTTC. Its translation is CASSQFSGRAHEQYF.

The J gene is TRBJ2-2, the V gene TRBV28, with 10 bases aligning to TRBD1. CDR3 length: 16 residues. V was clipped by 5 bases and J by 4 bases; unmatched bases: 7. Germline V gene lookup returns CDR1 MDHEN and CDR2 SYDVKM. The DNA of the CDR3 is TGTGCCAGCAGTACCCCCGGGACAGGGGCCACCGGGGAGCTGTTTTTT. Its protein product is CASSTPGTGATGELFF.

The chain recombines TRBV5-6 with TRBJ2-7; 8 nucleotides align to TRBD1. This CDR3 region has 16 residues. V shed 4 bases, J shed 6 bases, and the junction held 15 bases outside the gene matches. CDR1 and CDR2 from the germline V gene are SGHDT and YYEEEE. This CDR3 is CASSPGLGTGLFEQYF. The CDR3 DNA is TGTGCCAGCAGCCCAGGACTCGGGACAGGCCTATTCGAGCAGTACTTC.

V usage is TRBV28 and J usage is TRBJ1-4; the match to TRBD1 covers 10 bases. The ends lost 10 bases at V and 8 bases at J; junction bases unmatched: 7. Germline loops: CDR1 MDHEN, CDR2 SYDVKM. The CDR3 is 13 residues long. CDR3 region: CAIAGTGVEKLFF. DNA of the CDR3: TGTGCCATTGCCGGGACAGGGGTAGAAAAACTGTTTTTT.